This T cell receptor beta chain is from a study of human T cells and chemical hapten exposure. This clonotype was seen a few times. Time point of the sample: pre-sensitization, week 0. Treatment reported: therapeutic diphenylcyclopropenone sensitization with weekly scalp DPC. It was unfractionated whole blood from which total RNA was extracted. This CDR3 contains 16 residues. Germline-derived CDR1 and CDR2 are MNHNS and SASEGT. V trimming: 6 bases; J trimming: 0 bases; junction bases outside the gene matches: 6. TCRdb re-called the RACE reads with MiXCR, one entry per CDR3 protein. The sample contains about 260,000 distinct CDR3 sequences, 7.5% to 9% of which appear only once.

This receptor was identified in a middle-aged woman with alopecia areata. Some clones in this sample may be carry-over from other donors' samples. J is TRBJ2-3 and V is TRBV6-1; TRBD2 aligns across 10 bases. Material: whole blood, obtained in connection with sensitization to the hapten diphenylcyclopropenone (DPC). The CDR3: CASSWTSGPSTDTQYF. The CDR3 DNA follows: TGTGCCAGCAGCTGGACTAGCGGACCTAGCACAGATACGCAGTATTTT.